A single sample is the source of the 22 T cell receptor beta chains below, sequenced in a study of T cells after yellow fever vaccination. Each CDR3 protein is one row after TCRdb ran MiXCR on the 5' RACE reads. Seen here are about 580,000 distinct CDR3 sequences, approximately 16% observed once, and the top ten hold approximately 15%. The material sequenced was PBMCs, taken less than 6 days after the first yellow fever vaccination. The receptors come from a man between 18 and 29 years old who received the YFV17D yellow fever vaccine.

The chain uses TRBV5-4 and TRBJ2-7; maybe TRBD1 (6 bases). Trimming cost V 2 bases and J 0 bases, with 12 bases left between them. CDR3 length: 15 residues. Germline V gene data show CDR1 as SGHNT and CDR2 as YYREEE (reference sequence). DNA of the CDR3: TGTGCCAGCAGCTTCAGGGGATCGCCCTCCTACGAGCAGTACGTC. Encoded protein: CASSFRGSPSYEQYV.

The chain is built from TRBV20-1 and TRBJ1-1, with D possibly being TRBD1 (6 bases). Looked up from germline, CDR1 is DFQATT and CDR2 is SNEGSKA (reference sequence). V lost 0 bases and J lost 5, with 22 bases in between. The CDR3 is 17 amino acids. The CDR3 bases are TGCAGTGCTAGAGATATTGTCGGTGTAGGGGGAGGGACTGAAGCTTTCTTT. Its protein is CSARDIVGVGGGTEAFF.

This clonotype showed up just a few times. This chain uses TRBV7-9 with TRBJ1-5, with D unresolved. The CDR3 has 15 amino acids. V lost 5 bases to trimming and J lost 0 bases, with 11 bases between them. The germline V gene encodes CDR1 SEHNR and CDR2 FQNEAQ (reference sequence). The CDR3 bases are TGTGCCAGCAGCGGCGGACGGATTAGCAATCAGCCCCAGCATTTT. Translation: CASSGGRISNQPQHF.

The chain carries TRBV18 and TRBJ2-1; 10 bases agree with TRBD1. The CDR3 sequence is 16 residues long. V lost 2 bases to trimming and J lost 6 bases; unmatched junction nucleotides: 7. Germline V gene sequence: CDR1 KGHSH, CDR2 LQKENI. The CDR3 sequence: CASSPAGDRGLNEQFF. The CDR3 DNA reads TGTGCCAGCTCACCAGCTGGCGACAGGGGGCTCAATGAGCAGTTCTTC.

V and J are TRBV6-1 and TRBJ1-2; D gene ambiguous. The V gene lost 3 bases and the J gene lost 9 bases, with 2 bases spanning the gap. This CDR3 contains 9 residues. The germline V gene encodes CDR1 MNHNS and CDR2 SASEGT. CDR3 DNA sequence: TGTGCCAGCAGTGACCGCTACACCTTC. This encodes CASSDRYTF.

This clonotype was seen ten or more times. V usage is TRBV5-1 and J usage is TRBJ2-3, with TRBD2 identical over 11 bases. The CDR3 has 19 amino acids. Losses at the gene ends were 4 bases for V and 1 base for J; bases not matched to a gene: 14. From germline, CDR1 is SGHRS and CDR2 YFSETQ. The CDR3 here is CASSRSGLRGLAGTDTQYF. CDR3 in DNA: TGCGCCAGCAGCCGATCGGGTCTTAGGGGACTAGCGGGCACAGATACGCAGTATTTT.

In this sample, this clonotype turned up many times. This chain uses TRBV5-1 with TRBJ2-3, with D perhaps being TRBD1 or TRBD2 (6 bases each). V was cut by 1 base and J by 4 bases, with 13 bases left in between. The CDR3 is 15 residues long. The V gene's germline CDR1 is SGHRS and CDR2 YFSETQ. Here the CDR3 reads CASSLSVGGADTQYF. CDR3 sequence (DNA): TGCGCCAGCAGCTTGAGTGTGGGGGGCGCAGATACGCAGTATTTT. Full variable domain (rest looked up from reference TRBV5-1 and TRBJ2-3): KAGVTQTPRYLIKTRGQQVTLSCSPISGHRSVSWYQQTPGQGLQFLFEYFSETQRNKGNFPGRFSGRQFSNSRSEMNVSTLELGDSALYLCASSLSVGGADTQYFGPGTRLTVL.

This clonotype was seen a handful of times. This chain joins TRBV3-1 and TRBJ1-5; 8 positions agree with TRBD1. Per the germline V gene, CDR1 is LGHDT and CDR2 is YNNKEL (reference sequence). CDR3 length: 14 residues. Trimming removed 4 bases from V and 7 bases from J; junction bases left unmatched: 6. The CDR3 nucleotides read TGTGCCAGCAGCCCCAGACAGGGGTGGCAGCCCCAGCATTTT. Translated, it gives CASSPRQGWQPQHF.

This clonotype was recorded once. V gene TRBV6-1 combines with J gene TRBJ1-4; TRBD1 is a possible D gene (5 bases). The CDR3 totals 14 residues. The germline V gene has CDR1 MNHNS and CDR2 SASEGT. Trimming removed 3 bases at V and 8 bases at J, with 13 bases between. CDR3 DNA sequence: TGTGCCAGCAGTGATTGGGGGTTAGGCGAAAAACTGTTTTTT. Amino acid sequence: CASSDWGLGEKLFF.

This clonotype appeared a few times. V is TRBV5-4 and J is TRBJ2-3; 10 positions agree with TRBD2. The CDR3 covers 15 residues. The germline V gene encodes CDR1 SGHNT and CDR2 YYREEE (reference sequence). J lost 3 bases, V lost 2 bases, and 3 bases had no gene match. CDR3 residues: CASSLSLAGTDTQYF. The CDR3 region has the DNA TGTGCCAGCAGCTTATCACTAGCGGGGACAGATACGCAGTATTTT.

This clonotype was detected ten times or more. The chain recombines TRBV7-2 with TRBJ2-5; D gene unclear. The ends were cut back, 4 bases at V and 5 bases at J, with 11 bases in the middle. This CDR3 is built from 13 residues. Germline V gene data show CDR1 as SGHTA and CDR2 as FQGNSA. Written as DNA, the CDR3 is TGTGCCAGCAGCTCCTCCCGTGGGGAGACCCAGTACTTC. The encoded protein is CASSSSRGETQYF.

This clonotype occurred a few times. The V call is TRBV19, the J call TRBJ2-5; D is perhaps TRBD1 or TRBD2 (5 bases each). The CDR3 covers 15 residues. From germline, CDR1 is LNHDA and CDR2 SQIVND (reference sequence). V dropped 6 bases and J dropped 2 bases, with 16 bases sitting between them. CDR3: CASSEGWEQQETQYF. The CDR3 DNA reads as TGTGCCAGTAGCGAGGGGTGGGAACAGCAAGAGACCCAGTACTTC.

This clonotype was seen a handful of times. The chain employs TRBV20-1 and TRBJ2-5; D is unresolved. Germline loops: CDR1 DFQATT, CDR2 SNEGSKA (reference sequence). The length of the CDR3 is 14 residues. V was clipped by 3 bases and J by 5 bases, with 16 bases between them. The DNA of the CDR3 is TGCAGTGCTAGTAGCCAGAGCTTGAGGGAGACCCAGTACTTC. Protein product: CSASSQSLRETQYF.

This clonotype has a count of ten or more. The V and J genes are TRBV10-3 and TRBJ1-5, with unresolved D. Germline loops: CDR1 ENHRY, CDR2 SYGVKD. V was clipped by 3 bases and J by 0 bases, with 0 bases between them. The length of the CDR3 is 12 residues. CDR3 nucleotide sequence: TGTGCCATCAGTGATAGCAATCAGCCCCAGCATTTT. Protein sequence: CAISDSNQPQHF.

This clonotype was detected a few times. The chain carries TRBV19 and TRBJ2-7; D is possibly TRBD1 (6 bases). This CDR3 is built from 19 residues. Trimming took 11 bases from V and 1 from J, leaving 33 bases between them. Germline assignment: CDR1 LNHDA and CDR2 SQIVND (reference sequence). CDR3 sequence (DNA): TGTGCCGGTCCCCCCTCCCGTGGGACGAGGACAGTTTTTTCCTACGAGCAGTACTTC. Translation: CAGPPSRGTRTVFSYEQYF.

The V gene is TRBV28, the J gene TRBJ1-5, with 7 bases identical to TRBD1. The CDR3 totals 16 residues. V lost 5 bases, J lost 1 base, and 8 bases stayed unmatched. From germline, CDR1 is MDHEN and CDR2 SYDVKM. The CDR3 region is CASSPIRGISNQPQHF. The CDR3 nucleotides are TGTGCCAGCAGTCCGATCAGGGGGATAAGCAATCAGCCCCAGCATTTT.

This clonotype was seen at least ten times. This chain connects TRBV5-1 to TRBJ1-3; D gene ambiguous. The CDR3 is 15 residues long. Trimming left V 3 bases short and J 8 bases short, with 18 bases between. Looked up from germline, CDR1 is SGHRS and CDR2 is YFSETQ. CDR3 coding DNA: TGCGCCAGCAGCTCCCCGGAAAGTGGTGTGGACACCATATATTTT. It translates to CASSSPESGVDTIYF.

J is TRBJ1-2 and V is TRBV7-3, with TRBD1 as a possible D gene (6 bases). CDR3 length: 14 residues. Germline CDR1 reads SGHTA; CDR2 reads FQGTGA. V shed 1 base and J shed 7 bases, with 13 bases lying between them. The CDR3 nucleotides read TGTGCCAGCAGCTTAAATCAGGGGACGGTTGGCTACACCTTC. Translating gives CASSLNQGTVGYTF.

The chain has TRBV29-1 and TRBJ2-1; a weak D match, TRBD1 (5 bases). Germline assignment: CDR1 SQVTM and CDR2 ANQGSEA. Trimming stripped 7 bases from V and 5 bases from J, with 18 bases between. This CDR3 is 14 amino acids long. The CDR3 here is CSARFDRIDNEQFF. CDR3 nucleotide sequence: TGCAGCGCACGTTTTGACAGAATCGACAATGAGCAGTTCTTC.

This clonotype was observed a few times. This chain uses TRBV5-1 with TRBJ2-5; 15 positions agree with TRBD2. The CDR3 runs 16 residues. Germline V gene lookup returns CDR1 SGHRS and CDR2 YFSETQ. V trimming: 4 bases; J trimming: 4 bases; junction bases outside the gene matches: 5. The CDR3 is CASSTGLAGGTETQYF. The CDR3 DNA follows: TGCGCCAGCAGCACCGGACTAGCGGGGGGGACAGAGACCCAGTACTTC.

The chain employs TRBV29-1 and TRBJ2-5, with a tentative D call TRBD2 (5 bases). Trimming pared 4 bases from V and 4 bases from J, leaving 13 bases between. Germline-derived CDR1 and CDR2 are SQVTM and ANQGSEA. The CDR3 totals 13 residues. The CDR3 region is CSVVRVEGETQYF. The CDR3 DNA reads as TGCAGCGTTGTGCGGGTTGAGGGAGAGACCCAGTACTTC.

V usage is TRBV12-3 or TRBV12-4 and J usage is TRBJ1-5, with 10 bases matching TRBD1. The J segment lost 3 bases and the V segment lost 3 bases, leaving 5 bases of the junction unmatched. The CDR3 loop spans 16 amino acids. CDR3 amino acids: CASSFGTGAPNQPQHF. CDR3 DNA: TGTGCCAGCAGTTTCGGGACAGGGGCCCCCAATCAGCCCCAGCATTTT.